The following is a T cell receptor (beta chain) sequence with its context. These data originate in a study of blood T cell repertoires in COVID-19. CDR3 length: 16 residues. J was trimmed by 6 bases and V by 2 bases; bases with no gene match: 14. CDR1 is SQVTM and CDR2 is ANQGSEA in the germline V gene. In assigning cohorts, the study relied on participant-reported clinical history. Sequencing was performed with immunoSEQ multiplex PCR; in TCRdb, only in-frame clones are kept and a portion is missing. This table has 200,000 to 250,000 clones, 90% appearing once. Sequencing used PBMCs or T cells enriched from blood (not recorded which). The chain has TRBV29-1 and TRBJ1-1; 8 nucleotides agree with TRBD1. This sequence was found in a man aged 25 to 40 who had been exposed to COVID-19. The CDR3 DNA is TGCAGCGTTGAACAGGGGACAGGCCCAGGGGTGGCTGAAGCTTTCTTT. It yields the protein CSVEQGTGPGVAEAFF.